The clone carrying this TCR beta chain was seen only a few times. As yet, its antigen is unknown. The data stem from a study of T cell repertoires in cytomegalovirus infection. Whole-study context: Both recently identified HLA-C-restricted and well-studied HLA-B-restricted CMV epitopes were used in the study. Public TCR beta signatures provided an indication of both CMV infection and a matching HLA type. Findings and caveats of the study: In two of eight donors, the top clonotype was HLA-C-restricted CMV-specific. Adding up the frequency of public TCR beta families identified people who carried CMV plus the relevant HLA.

After removal of 6 bases from V and 5 bases from J, the junction contained 12 bases not matched to a gene. Germline CDR1 MNHNY, CDR2 SVGAGI (reference sequence). The length of the CDR3 is 15 residues. TCRdb fed the reads into MiXCR, producing one record per CDR3 protein. The sample comprises some 940,000 distinct CDR3 sequences, around 32% of which are singletons, and 13% rests with the top ten. Sample: cultured CD8+ T cells from PBMCs, taken from culture after CMV antigen stimulation. This receptor was obtained from a human donor in good health (CMV status not recorded). Some clones in this sample may be carry-over from other donors' samples. V is TRBV6-6 and J is TRBJ2-7, with 8 bases aligning to TRBD1. The CDR3 protein is CASSPKRTGTDEQYF. CDR3 coding DNA: TGTGCCAGCAGCCCGAAAAGGACAGGGACCGACGAGCAGTACTTC.